Presented here are 14 T cell receptor beta chains from one specimen sequenced in a study of regulatory T cells in long-lasting Graves disease. According to the study, TCR beta libraries were built with iRepertoire HTBI primers and CDR3-region Arm-PCR. One entry per CDR3 protein results from TCRdb running MiXCR on the multiplex PCR reads. The sample contains 440,000 or so distinct CDR3 sequences, 16% of which appear only once. Time point described: newly diagnosed GD, antithyroid drugs for less than 3 months. TCR sequences were obtained from RNA taken from PBMCs. Another study also made use of these data, one on T cells in Graves' hyperthyroidism and ophthalmopathy.

The sequencing used peripheral blood mononuclear cells (PBMCs), collected at new diagnosis, from a patient treated with antithyroid drugs. These TCRs come from a woman aged 25-40 years with Graves disease.

There are many counts of this clonotype. The chain recombines TRBV28 with TRBJ1-1; possible D gene TRBD1, 5 bases. Germline V gene lookup returns CDR1 MDHEN and CDR2 SYDVKM. There are 15 residues in the CDR3. V was clipped by 5 bases and J by 0 bases, with 13 bases between them. The DNA of the CDR3 is TGTGCCAGCAGTCCCCGGGGGGGGATGAACACTGAAGCTTTCTTT. Translating gives CASSPRGGMNTEAFF. Combining the CDR3 with reference TRBV28 and TRBJ1-1 gives the whole variable domain DVKVTQSSRYLVKRTGEKVFLECVQDMDHENMFWYRQDPGLGLRLIYFSYDVKMKEKGDIPEGYSVSREKKERFSLILESASTNQTSMYLCASSPRGGMNTEAFFGQGTRLTVV.

On this clonotype itself: A much more abundant neighbour one base away suggests this may be a read error. Since no conserved phenylalanine or tryptophan closes the CDR3, a read error is the likely cause. The rearrangement links TRBV6-2 or TRBV6-3 to TRBJ2-2; D unclear. Germline loops: CDR1 MNHEY, CDR2 SVGEGT. Trimming cost V 3 bases and J 6 bases, with 14 bases left between them. This CDR3 contains 15 residues. Here the CDR3 DNA reads TGTGCCAGCAGTTATCCCGCGGACCTTCCCGGGGAGCTGTTTCTT. Encoded protein: CASSYPADLPGELFL.

Notes on this clonotype: A much larger clone lies one base from this, so it may be a read error. The chain couples TRBV5-1 to TRBJ2-1; unclear D gene. Germline V gives CDR1 SGHRS, CDR2 YFSETQ. This CDR3 region has 16 residues. CDR3 sequence reads: CASSLYRQSSYNEHFF. The CDR3 DNA reads as TGCGCCAGCAGCTTGTATCGTCAGAGCTCCTACAATGAGCACTTCTTC.

This clonotype was seen repeatedly, ten times or more. The rearrangement uses TRBV29-1 and TRBJ2-1, with D tentatively TRBD1 (5 bases). V gave up 4 bases and J gave up 5 bases, with 12 bases separating them. The CDR3 runs to 13 residues. CDR1 and CDR2 from the germline V gene are SQVTM and ANQGSEA. As DNA, the CDR3 is TGCAGCGTTGGTTGGGGCTTAAACAATGAGCAGTTCTTC. Translation gives CSVGWGLNNEQFF.

The sample holds many counts of this clonotype. The rearrangement joins TRBV14 to TRBJ1-1; D is ambiguous. The germline V and J ends were trimmed by 2 bases and 0 bases, with 4 bases remaining between them. In germline, CDR1 is SGHDN, CDR2 FVKESK. CDR3 length: 13 amino acids. The CDR3 loop reads CASSQSLNTEAFF. The CDR3 region has the DNA TGTGCCAGCAGCCAATCGTTGAACACTGAAGCTTTCTTT.

This clonotype was counted at least ten times. The chain is built from TRBV20-1 and TRBJ2-1; 14 bases map to TRBD2. Unmatched junction bases numbered 3, after V lost 3 bases and J lost 2 bases. Germline CDR1 and CDR2: DFQATT and SNEGSKA (reference sequence). The CDR3 contains 16 residues. CDR3: CSASPGLAGAYNEQFF. The CDR3, as DNA: TGCAGTGCTAGTCCGGGACTAGCGGGAGCCTACAATGAGCAGTTCTTC.

This clonotype has more than one count but fewer than ten. The rearrangement links TRBV18 to TRBJ2-3; 13 bases fit TRBD2. The CDR3 extends over 17 amino acids. From germline, CDR1 is KGHSH and CDR2 LQKENI. V lost 5 bases, J lost 2 bases, and 7 bases stayed unmatched. The CDR3 sequence is CASSSFGTSGITDTQYF. The DNA of the CDR3 is TGTGCCAGCTCATCATTCGGGACTAGCGGGATCACAGATACGCAGTATTTT. Supplemented by reference TRBV18 and TRBJ2-3, the full variable domain reads NAGVMQNPRHLVRRRGQEARLRCSPMKGHSHVYWYRQLPEEGLKFMVYLQKENIIDESGMPKERFSAEFPKEGPSILRIQQVVRGDSAAYFCASSSFGTSGITDTQYFGPGTRLTVL.

This clonotype was counted ten times or more. The chain uses TRBV28 and TRBJ1-5; D is possibly TRBD1 (6 bases). Germline CDR1 is MDHEN and CDR2 is SYDVKM. The CDR3 loop spans 15 amino acids. Trimming took off 6 bases at V and 0 bases at J, with 12 bases between the two ends. CDR3 DNA sequence: TGTGCCAGCAGCTTTGACAGGACTAGCAATCAGCCCCAGCATTTT. Translation gives CASSFDRTSNQPQHF.

This clonotype was counted ten times or more. A junction boundary mismatches the germline segment, possibly from a read error. The gene calls are TRBV7-7 and TRBJ2-1, with 10 nucleotides matching TRBD2. Germline V lookup: CDR1 SSHAT, CDR2 FNYEAQ (reference sequence). The CDR3 length is 16 residues. The CDR3: CASSLTLAGAHNEQFF. In nucleotides, the CDR3 is TGTGCTAGCAGCTTAACCCTAGCGGGAGCGCACAATGAGCAGTTCTTC.

The table lists this clonotype with many counts. The rearrangement joins TRBV18 to TRBJ2-7; TRBD2 matches at 8 bases. The junction had 10 bases not matched to a gene; V was cut back by 4 bases and J by 5 bases. The CDR3 is 15 residues long. Germline V gene sequence: CDR1 KGHSH, CDR2 LQKENI. CDR3 sequence (DNA): TGTGCCAGCTCACGCCTTAGCGGGGCCTATCACGAGCAGTACTTC. It codes for CASSRLSGAYHEQYF.

This clonotype was counted only a few times. The V call is TRBV10-3, the J call TRBJ1-1; possible D gene TRBD1, 6 bases. CDR1 and CDR2 (germline): ENHRY, SYGVKD. This CDR3 has 11 residues. V lost 8 bases and J lost 8, with 12 bases in between. CDR3 in amino acids: CAIQNTGEAFF. In DNA, the CDR3 is TGTGCCATCCAAAATACAGGGGAAGCTTTCTTT.

This clonotype was counted only a few times. This may stem from a read error, because a much larger clone lies one nucleotide away. The chain uses TRBV28 and TRBJ2-4; 10 bases map to TRBD1. V was clipped by 11 bases and J by 5 bases; unmatched bases: 6. The CDR3 has 13 amino acids. Germline CDR1 is MDHEN and CDR2 is SYDVKM. The CDR3 loop is CAARTGGENIQYF. The CDR3, as DNA: TGTGCCGCCCGGACAGGGGGAGAAAACATTCAGTACTTC.

Turning to this clonotype: A read error is likely, as this CDR3 ends without the conserved phenylalanine or tryptophan. This sequence joins TRBV27 and TRBJ2-2; 8 bases agree with TRBD2. J lost 5 bases, V lost 5 bases, and 19 bases had no gene match. CDR3 length: 19 amino acids. Germline-derived CDR1 and CDR2 are MNHEY and SMNVEV (reference sequence). CDR3 sequence: CASSPGREDPGWGTGELFS. The DNA of the CDR3 is TGTGCCAGCAGTCCCGGGCGGGAGGATCCCGGGTGGGGAACCGGGGAGCTGTTTTCT.

The J gene is TRBJ2-3, the V gene TRBV28; 8 bases fit TRBD1. Losses at the gene ends were 5 bases for V and 4 bases for J; bases not matched to a gene: 8. CDR3 size: 15 residues. Germline CDR1 is MDHEN and CDR2 is SYDVKM. In DNA form, the CDR3 reads TGTGCCAGCAGTCTCACGGGGACAGGATCAGATACGCAGTATTTT. This sequence encodes CASSLTGTGSDTQYF. The full variable domain, with the rest looked up from reference TRBV28 and TRBJ2-3, is DVKVTQSSRYLVKRTGEKVFLECVQDMDHENMFWYRQDPGLGLRLIYFSYDVKMKEKGDIPEGYSVSREKKERFSLILESASTNQTSMYLCASSLTGTGSDTQYFGPGTRLTVL.